This T cell receptor beta chain was sequenced for a study of shared clonotypes between healthy human individuals. Study as a whole: There were three CD4 naive, three CD4 memory, two CD8 naive and one CD8 memory plates per donor.

For this clone: What it binds is not known.

The genomic DNA of each subset was split evenly across several immunoSEQ plates. The protocol was immunoSEQ multiplex PCR, while the TCRdb copy is restricted to in-frame clones and leaves out a portion. This sample has around 95,000 clones, with around 67% found just once. Findings and caveats of the study: It was expected that sequencing depth would affect clonotype sharing among donors. Rarefaction gave evidence that sorted-subset sequencing remained incomplete despite large depth.

This receptor was identified in a man younger than 45 in good health. Sequencing input: memory CD8+ T cells sorted from blood. Subset noted: CD45RO+ cells pooled with CCR7-negative TemRA cells.

The CDR3 DNA sequence: TGTGCCAGCAGCTTAGAACGGAGTAGCTTTATGAGCTCCTACAATGAGCAGTTCTTC. As protein: CASSLERSSFMSSYNEQFF. The chain links TRBV7-6 to TRBJ2-1; D remains ambiguous. V lost 1 base and J lost 0, with 19 bases in between. The CDR3 has 19 amino acids. The germline V gene encodes CDR1 SGHVS and CDR2 FNYEAQ. The full variable domain, completed using reference TRBV7-6 and TRBJ2-1, is GAGVSQSPRYKVTKRGQDVALRCDPISGHVSLYWYRQALGQGPEFLTYFNYEAQQDKSGLPNDRFSAERPEGSISTLTIQRTEQRDSAMYRCASSLERSSFMSSYNEQFFGPGTRLTVL.